The 5 T cell receptor beta chains below all came from one sample that was sequenced in a study of shared clonotypes between healthy human individuals. Clones were sequenced by immunoSEQ multiplex PCR, and TCRdb holds only the in-frame ones, with some missing. The table records about 1 million clones, 65% to 80% of them present only once. The sequenced sample was memory CD4+ T cells sorted from blood. Subset indicated: CD45RA-negative fraction. The receptors shown here come from a man aged 18 to 30 in good health.

Concerning this clone: Distinct nucleotide sequences in the sample also encode this CDR3. The chain links TRBV29-1 to TRBJ2-2; D unclear. Germline lookup yields CDR1 SQVTM and CDR2 ANQGSEA. V was cut by 1 base and J by 5 bases, with 5 bases left in between. This CDR3 comprises 12 residues. CDR3 sequence reads: CSVEGPTGELFF. Written as DNA, the CDR3 is TGCAGCGTTGAAGGTCCTACCGGGGAGCTGTTTTTT.

The chain couples TRBV6-1 to TRBJ2-7; the match to TRBD1 covers 7 bases. The CDR3 loop spans 14 amino acids. Trimming at V came to 3 bases and at J to 5 bases, leaving 7 bases not matched to a gene. The germline gives CDR1 MNHNS, CDR2 SASEGT. CDR3 sequence reads: CASSDQTGSHEQYF. For the CDR3, the DNA is TGTGCCAGCAGTGATCAGACAGGGAGCCACGAGCAGTACTTC.

The rearrangement joins TRBV2 to TRBJ1-1; a possible D gene is TRBD1 (6 bases). Germline lookup yields CDR1 SNHLY and CDR2 FYNNEI. V dropped 8 bases and J dropped 4 bases, with 17 bases sitting between them. This CDR3 contains 14 residues. The CDR3: CASRGGKGGTEAFF. CDR3 sequence (DNA): TGTGCCAGCCGGGGTGGAAAAGGGGGCACTGAAGCTTTCTTT.

The gene calls are TRBV5-6 and TRBJ2-7; D tentatively reads TRBD1 or TRBD2 (5 bases each). CDR3 length: 14 amino acids. CDR1 is SGHDT, CDR2 YYEEEE, per germline. V was pared by 1 base and J by 2 bases, with 10 bases between. As DNA, the CDR3 is TGTGCCAGCAGCTTGATGGGGGTAACCTACGAGCAGTACTTC. Protein: CASSLMGVTYEQYF.

This rearrangement joins TRBV10-3 to TRBJ2-7; D not resolved. Germline CDR1 reads ENHRY; CDR2 reads SYGVKD. The CDR3 is made up of 14 amino acids. V was pared by 3 bases and J by 6 bases, with 15 bases between. The CDR3 DNA sequence: TGTGCCATCAGTGAAAAAGAGGTGAGATCCGAGCAGTACTTC. This gives the protein CAISEKEVRSEQYF.